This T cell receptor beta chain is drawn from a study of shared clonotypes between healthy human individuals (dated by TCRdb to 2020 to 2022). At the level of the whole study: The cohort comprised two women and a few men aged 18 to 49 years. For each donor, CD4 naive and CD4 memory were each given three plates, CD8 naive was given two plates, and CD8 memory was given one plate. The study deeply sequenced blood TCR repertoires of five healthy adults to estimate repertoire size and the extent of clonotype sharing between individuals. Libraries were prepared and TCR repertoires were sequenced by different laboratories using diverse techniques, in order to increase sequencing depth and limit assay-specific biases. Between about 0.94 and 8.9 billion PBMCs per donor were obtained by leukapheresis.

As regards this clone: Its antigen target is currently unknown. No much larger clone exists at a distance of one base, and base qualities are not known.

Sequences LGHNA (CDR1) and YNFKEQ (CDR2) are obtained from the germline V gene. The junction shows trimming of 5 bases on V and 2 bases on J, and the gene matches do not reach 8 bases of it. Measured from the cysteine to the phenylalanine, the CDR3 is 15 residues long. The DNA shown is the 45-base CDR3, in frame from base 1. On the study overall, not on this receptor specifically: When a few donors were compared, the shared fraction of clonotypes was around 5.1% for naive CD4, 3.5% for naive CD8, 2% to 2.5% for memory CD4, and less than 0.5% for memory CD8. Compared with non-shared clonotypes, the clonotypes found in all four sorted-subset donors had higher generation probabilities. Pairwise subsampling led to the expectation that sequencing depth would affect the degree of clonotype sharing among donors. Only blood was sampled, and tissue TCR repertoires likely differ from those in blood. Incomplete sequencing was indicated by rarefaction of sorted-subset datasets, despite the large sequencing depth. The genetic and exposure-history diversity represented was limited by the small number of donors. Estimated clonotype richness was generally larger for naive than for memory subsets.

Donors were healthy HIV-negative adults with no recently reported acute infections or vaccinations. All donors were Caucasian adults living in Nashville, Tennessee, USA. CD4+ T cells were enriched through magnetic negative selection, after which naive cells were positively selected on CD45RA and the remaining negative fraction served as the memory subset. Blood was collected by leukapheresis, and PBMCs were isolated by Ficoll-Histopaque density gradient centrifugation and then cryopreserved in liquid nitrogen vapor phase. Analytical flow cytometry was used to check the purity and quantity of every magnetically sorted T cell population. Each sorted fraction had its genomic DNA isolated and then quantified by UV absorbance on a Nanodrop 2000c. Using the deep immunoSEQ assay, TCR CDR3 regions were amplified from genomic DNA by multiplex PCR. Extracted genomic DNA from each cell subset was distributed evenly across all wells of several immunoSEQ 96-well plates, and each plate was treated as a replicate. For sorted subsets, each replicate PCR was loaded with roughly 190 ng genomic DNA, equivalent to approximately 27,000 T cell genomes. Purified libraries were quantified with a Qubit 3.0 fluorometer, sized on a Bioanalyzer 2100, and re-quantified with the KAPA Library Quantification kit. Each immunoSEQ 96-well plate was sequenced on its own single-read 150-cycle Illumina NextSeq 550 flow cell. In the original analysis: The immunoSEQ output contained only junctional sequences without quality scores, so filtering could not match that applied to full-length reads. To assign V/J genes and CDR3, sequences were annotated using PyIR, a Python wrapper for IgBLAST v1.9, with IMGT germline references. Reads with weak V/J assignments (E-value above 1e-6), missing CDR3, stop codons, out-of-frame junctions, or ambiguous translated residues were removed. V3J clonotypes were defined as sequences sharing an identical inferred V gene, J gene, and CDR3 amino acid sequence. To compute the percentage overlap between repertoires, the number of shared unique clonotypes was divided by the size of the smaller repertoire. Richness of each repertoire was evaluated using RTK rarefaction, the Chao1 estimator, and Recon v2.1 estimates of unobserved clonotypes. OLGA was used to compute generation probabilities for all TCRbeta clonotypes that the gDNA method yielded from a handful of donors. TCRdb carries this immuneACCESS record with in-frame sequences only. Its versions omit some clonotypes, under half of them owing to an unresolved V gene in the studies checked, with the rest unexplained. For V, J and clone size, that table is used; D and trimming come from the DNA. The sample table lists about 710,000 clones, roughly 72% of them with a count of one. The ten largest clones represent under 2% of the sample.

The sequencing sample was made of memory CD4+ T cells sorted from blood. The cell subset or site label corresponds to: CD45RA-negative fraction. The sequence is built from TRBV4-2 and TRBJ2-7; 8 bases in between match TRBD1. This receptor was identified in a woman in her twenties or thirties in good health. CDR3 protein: CASSESGTGPYEQYF. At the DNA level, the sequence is TGTGCCAGCAGCGAATCCGGGACAGGACCCTACGAGCAGTACTTC.